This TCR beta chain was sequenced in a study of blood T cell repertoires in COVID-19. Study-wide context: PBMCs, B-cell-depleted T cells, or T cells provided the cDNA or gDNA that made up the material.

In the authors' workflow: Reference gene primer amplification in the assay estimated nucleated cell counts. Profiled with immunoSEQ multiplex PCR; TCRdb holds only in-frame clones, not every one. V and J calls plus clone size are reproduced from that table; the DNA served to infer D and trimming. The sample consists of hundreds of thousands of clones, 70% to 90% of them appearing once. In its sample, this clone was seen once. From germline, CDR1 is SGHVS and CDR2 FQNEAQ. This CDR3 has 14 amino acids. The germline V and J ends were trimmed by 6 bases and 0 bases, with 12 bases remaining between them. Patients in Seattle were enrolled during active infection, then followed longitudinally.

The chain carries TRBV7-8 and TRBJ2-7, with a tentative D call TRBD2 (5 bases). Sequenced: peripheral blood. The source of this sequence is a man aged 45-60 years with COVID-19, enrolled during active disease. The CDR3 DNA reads TGTGCCAGCAGTGCCGTAGCGTACTCCTACGAGCAGTACTTC. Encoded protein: CASSAVAYSYEQYF.